A single sample is the source of the 24 T cell receptor beta chains below, sequenced in a study of CD8 T cells in Susac syndrome (dated by TCRdb to about 2019). Preparation of the library involved the immunoSEQ multiplex PCR assay. RNA was extracted using the RNeasy kit, and about 0.5 to 1 ug of the RNA was reverse transcribed with random hexamers. In-frame beta chains were kept once TCRdb had trimmed the public reads at Q25 with fastp and called clones with MiXCR. Rows are unified per CDR3 protein, each entry keeping the most common DNA and genes. In all, the sample holds about 180,000 distinct CDR3 sequences, and roughly 94% of those were seen once. Roughly 0.12% of the sample comes from the top ten. Sequenced material: CD4+ T cells from PBMCs. These receptors originate from a human donor with Susac syndrome.

V gene TRBV30 combines with J gene TRBJ2-3; unclear D gene. Germline V gives CDR1 GTSNPN, CDR2 SVGIG (reference sequence). Trimming left V 2 bases short and J 10 bases short, with 13 bases between. This CDR3 has 12 residues. The CDR3 sequence is CAWSPEGKAQYF. CDR3 coding DNA: TGTGCCTGGAGTCCCGAAGGCAAGGCGCAGTATTTT.

The CDR3 DNA sequence: TGCAGCGTTGAAGTTTATCGGGGGACAGATACGCAGTATTTT. The encoded protein is CSVEVYRGTDTQYF. The chain couples TRBV29-1 to TRBJ2-3; perhaps TRBD2 as D (6 bases). The V and J ends lost 1 base and 3 bases respectively, with 11 bases between them. The CDR3 has 14 amino acids. Germline V gives CDR1 SQVTM, CDR2 ANQGSEA.

The CDR3 protein is CSAPEGRVNTEAFF. CDR3 sequence (DNA): TGCAGTGCTCCCGAGGGGCGCGTAAACACTGAAGCTTTCTTT. V is TRBV20-1 and J is TRBJ1-1; D possibly corresponds to TRBD1 (5 bases). Germline CDR1 is DFQATT and CDR2 is SNEGSKA (reference sequence). Trimming shortened V by 5 bases and J by 2 bases, and 15 bases separated the two germline ends. The CDR3 runs 14 residues.

V usage is TRBV7-2 and J usage is TRBJ1-2, with D hard to call. This CDR3 has 14 amino acids. CDR1 is SGHTA and CDR2 is FQGNSA in the germline V gene. V was cut by 5 bases and J by 8 bases, with 18 bases left in between. The CDR3 here is CASSRVGSSVGYTF. In DNA form, the CDR3 reads TGTGCCAGCAGCCGGGTGGGCAGTTCCGTGGGCTACACCTTC.

The chain uses TRBV20-1 and TRBJ1-2; TRBD1 is a possible D gene (6 bases). CDR1 and CDR2 from the germline V gene are DFQATT and SNEGSKA (reference sequence). Trimming took 6 bases from V and 4 from J, leaving 15 bases between them. The CDR3 is 13 residues long. The DNA for the CDR3 is TGCAGTGCCAAACAGGGAGGGGGCTATGGCTACACCTTC. Amino acids: CSAKQGGGYGYTF.

The chain combines TRBV5-1 with TRBJ1-1; D ambiguous. The germline gives CDR1 SGHRS, CDR2 YFSETQ. The V end was cut by 0 bases, the J end by 1 base, with 13 bases between. CDR3 size: 16 residues. CDR3 residues: CASSLGTTGKNTEAFF. The CDR3, as DNA: TGCGCCAGCAGCTTGGGGACCACGGGGAAGAACACTGAAGCTTTCTTT.

The chain recombines TRBV15 with TRBJ1-5, with D unclear. V lost 6 bases to trimming and J lost 3 bases, with 6 bases between them. From germline, CDR1 is LNHNV and CDR2 YYDKDF (reference sequence). There are 12 residues in the CDR3. This CDR3 is CATRLANQPQHF. The CDR3 DNA is TGTGCCACCAGGTTGGCCAATCAGCCCCAGCATTTT.

The chain carries TRBV20-1 and TRBJ2-5; no clear D. Germline CDR1 DFQATT, CDR2 SNEGSKA (reference sequence). This CDR3 spans 12 amino acids. V was pared by 5 bases and J by 5 bases, with 12 bases between. The CDR3 sequence: CSAGPAGETQYF. CDR3 DNA: TGCAGTGCTGGCCCGGCCGGGGAGACCCAGTACTTC.

V is TRBV27 and J is TRBJ1-2; 7 nucleotides line up with TRBD1. The CDR3 consists of 13 residues. Losses at the gene ends were 6 bases for V and 4 bases for J; bases not matched to a gene: 5. Per germline, CDR1 MNHEY and CDR2 SMNVEV (reference sequence). CDR3 coding DNA: TGTGCCAGCAGCCGGGACAGAGTCTATGGCTACACCTTC. Translating gives CASSRDRVYGYTF.

This clonotype occurred once. The chain combines TRBV7-2 with TRBJ2-1, with D possibly being TRBD1 (5 bases). The V end was cut by 1 base, the J end by 15 bases, with 16 bases between. This CDR3 contains 13 residues. Germline V gene lookup returns CDR1 SGHTA and CDR2 FQGNSA. The CDR3 nucleotides are TGTGCCAGCAGCTTAGAGGGGCTCAGCCCTTCGTTCTTC. Its protein product is CASSLEGLSPSFF.

The V call is TRBV7-3, the J call TRBJ1-1; tentative D call: TRBD1 (5 bases). V was pared by 3 bases and J by 4 bases, with 12 bases between. CDR1 and CDR2 from the germline V gene are SGHTA and FQGTGA. CDR3 size: 14 residues. The DNA of the CDR3 is TGTGCCAGCAGCTTCGGGGGGACGCGCACTGAAGCTTTCTTT. Encoded protein: CASSFGGTRTEAFF.

This clonotype was counted once. This chain links TRBV6-2 or TRBV6-3 with TRBJ2-3; 10 bases align to TRBD1. The germline CDR1 and CDR2 sequences are MNHEY and SVGEGT. Germline trimming cut 8 bases from V and 3 bases from J; bases unmatched to any gene: 5. There are 14 residues in the CDR3. CDR3 in amino acids: CASRRQGATDTQYF. CDR3 sequence (DNA): TGTGCCAGCCGACGACAGGGGGCAACAGATACGCAGTATTTT.

This rearrangement joins TRBV20-1 to TRBJ1-4; tentatively, D is TRBD1 (6 bases). Trimming pared 0 bases from V and 8 bases from J, leaving 19 bases between. The CDR3 length is 16 residues. CDR1 and CDR2 (germline): DFQATT, SNEGSKA (reference sequence). As DNA, the CDR3 is TGCAGTGCTAGAGACCAATGGGGGGCCCGCCAAGAAAAACTGTTTTTT. Residues: CSARDQWGARQEKLFF.

The V gene is TRBV7-9, the J gene TRBJ1-4; TRBD1 matches at 12 bases. Germline values: CDR1 SEHNR, CDR2 FQNEAQ (reference sequence). V was pared by 5 bases and J by 8 bases, with 3 bases of the junction left unmatched. This CDR3 spans 14 amino acids. DNA of the CDR3: TGTGCCAGCAGCGCCGGGACAGGGGGCGAAAAACTGTTTTTT. Translating gives CASSAGTGGEKLFF.

V gene TRBV29-1 combines with J gene TRBJ2-1; 9 bases fit TRBD1. Germline CDR1 and CDR2: SQVTM and ANQGSEA. This CDR3 has 14 amino acids. Trimming took 5 bases from V and 8 from J; bases not matched to a gene: 10. CDR3 sequence: CSVSGQGIVHEQFF. The DNA for the CDR3 is TGCAGCGTTTCGGGACAGGGAATTGTACATGAGCAGTTCTTC.

V is TRBV13 and J is TRBJ1-1, with D perhaps TRBD1 (5 bases). From germline, CDR1 is PRHDT and CDR2 FYEKMQ (reference sequence). The CDR3 runs to 17 residues. Trimming took 7 bases from V and 0 from J, leaving 21 bases between them. This chain's CDR3 is CASTGARGPQMNTEAFF. The DNA of the CDR3 is TGTGCCAGCACCGGAGCCCGGGGCCCTCAAATGAACACTGAAGCTTTCTTT.

This chain uses TRBV3-1 with TRBJ1-2; perhaps TRBD1 as D (5 bases). This CDR3 region has 14 residues. CDR1 and CDR2 (germline): LGHDT, YNNKEL (reference sequence). With 1 base removed from V and 8 bases from J, the gap between germline ends came to 14 bases. The CDR3 nucleotides read TGTGCCAGCAGCCAAGCGGCAACCGGGGGAGGCTACACCTTC. Translating it yields CASSQAATGGGYTF.

This clonotype came up once. The rearrangement links TRBV18 to TRBJ2-5; 7 nucleotides match TRBD2. In germline, CDR1 is KGHSH, CDR2 LQKENI. The CDR3 contains 16 residues. V shed 1 base, J shed 9 bases, and the junction held 14 bases outside the gene matches. This CDR3 is CASSPRTTDFGGSQYF. CDR3 in DNA: TGTGCCAGCTCACCACGTACGACGGACTTCGGGGGGTCCCAGTACTTC. Filled out from reference TRBV18 and TRBJ2-5, the complete variable domain reads NAGVMQNPRHLVRRRGQEARLRCSPMKGHSHVYWYRQLPEEGLKFMVYLQKENIIDESGMPKERFSAEFPKEGPSILRIQQVVRGDSAAYFCASSPRTTDFGGSQYFGPGTRLLVL.

The chain joins TRBV5-4 to TRBJ2-5; maybe TRBD1 (6 bases). Germline CDR1 SGHNT, CDR2 YYREEE (reference sequence). The CDR3 is 14 amino acids. The V and J ends lost 10 bases and 4 bases respectively, with 20 bases between them. CDR3 coding DNA: TGTGCCCTCAGCACCGGGACAAGTAGAGAGACCCAGTACTTC. This translates into CALSTGTSRETQYF.

The chain couples TRBV2 to TRBJ1-5; no definite D call. There are 14 residues in the CDR3. From germline, CDR1 is SNHLY and CDR2 FYNNEI. Trimming cost V 0 bases and J 5 bases, with 8 bases left between them. The chain's CDR3 is CASSEASRDQPQHF. The CDR3 region has the DNA TGTGCCAGCAGTGAAGCATCGCGGGATCAGCCCCAGCATTTT.

The V and J genes are TRBV18 and TRBJ1-5; 7 bases agree with TRBD1. CDR3 length: 15 amino acids. V lost 2 bases, J lost 6 bases, and 7 bases stayed unmatched. CDR1 is KGHSH, CDR2 LQKENI, per germline. CDR3 nucleotide sequence: TGTGCCAGCTCACCAATGACAGGGCGGCGTCAGCCCCAGCATTTT. Protein product: CASSPMTGRRQPQHF.

This chain joins TRBV7-9 and TRBJ2-7; possibly TRBD2 for D (6 bases). Trimming cost V 0 bases and J 5 bases, with 14 bases left between them. The CDR3 has 15 residues. In germline, CDR1 is SEHNR, CDR2 FQNEAQ (reference sequence). The CDR3 sequence is CASSLAGGPRNEQYF. CDR3 nucleotides: TGTGCCAGCAGCTTAGCGGGGGGTCCAAGAAACGAGCAGTACTTC.

V gene TRBV9 combines with J gene TRBJ2-5; a possible D gene is TRBD2 (5 bases). This CDR3 has 12 amino acids. The germline V gene encodes CDR1 SGDLS and CDR2 YYNGEE. The V and J ends lost 4 bases and 8 bases respectively, with 12 bases between them. CDR3 sequence reads: CASSPQGRTQYF. The CDR3 DNA is TGTGCCAGCAGCCCTCAAGGGAGAACCCAGTACTTC.

The CDR3 nucleotides read TGTGCCACCAGTGACTCGAGGCTAGCGGGGGTGGATGAGCAGTTCTTC. It encodes CATSDSRLAGVDEQFF. The chain joins TRBV24-1 to TRBJ2-1, with 10 bases that match TRBD2. V trimming: 4 bases; J trimming: 8 bases; junction bases outside the gene matches: 10. CDR3 size: 16 residues. In germline, CDR1 is KGHDR, CDR2 SFDVKD.